Listed below are T cell receptor beta chains from one sample, sequenced in a study of graft-versus-host responses after intestinal transplantation. Assay: immunoSEQ multiplex PCR; the TCRdb copy retains only in-frame clones and omits some. The sample lists 9,000 to 13,000 clones, about a third occurring once. The sequencing used alloreactive CD4+ T cells from a mixed lymphocyte reaction culture, collected before transplantation. Receptor source: a human patient who was an organ donor for intestinal transplantation. Each CDR3 is given with its conserved first and last residue. D genes are given only for firm matches. Clone sizes are given selectively: once, few, many, or a class where the clone is expanded.

TRBJ1-3 - - TRBV5-4 CASSLALSGNTIYF TGTGCCAGCAGCTTGGCCCTCTCTGGAAACACCATATATTTT
TRBJ1-3 few - TRBV28 CASEGGSSGNTIYF TGTGCCAGCGAGGGCGGATCCTCTGGAAACACCATATATTTT
TRBJ2-1 few TRBD2 TRBV5-1 CASHLAGGLDEQFF TGCGCCAGCCACCTAGCGGGGGGGCTTGATGAGCAGTTCTTC
TRBJ2-7 - - TRBV4-1 CASSPRGRGGHEQYF TGCGCCAGCAGCCCCCGAGGCCGAGGGGGACACGAGCAGTACTTC
TRBJ1-2 - TRBD1 TRBV7-2 CASSEAPGQLNGYTF TGTGCCAGCAGCGAAGCCCCGGGACAGCTAAATGGCTACACCTTC
TRBJ2-3 - TRBD1 TRBV5-1 CASKHRDRSTDTQYF TGCGCCAGCAAACACCGGGACAGAAGCACAGATACGCAGTATTTT
TRBJ2-1 - TRBD1 TRBV2 CASSEKGQTYNEQFF TGTGCCAGCAGTGAAAAGGGACAGACATACAATGAGCAGTTCTTC
TRBJ1-4 medium-sized - TRBV27 CASSFLRPSGFNEKLFF TGTGCCAGCAGTTTCCTCCGACCTTCAGGGTTTAATGAAAAACTGTTTTTT
TRBJ2-7 few TRBD2 TRBV7-2 CASSFRRGGTYEQYF TGTGCCAGCAGCTTCCGCCGCGGGGGAACCTACGAGCAGTACTTC
TRBJ2-7 medium-sized TRBD2 TRBV5-1 CASRVSSGGFYEQYF TGCGCCAGCAGAGTATCTAGCGGGGGCTTCTACGAGCAGTACTTC
TRBJ1-3 few TRBD1 TRBV30 CAFRQGSSGNTIYF TGTGCCTTCCGACAGGGGTCCTCTGGAAACACCATATATTTT
TRBJ1-1 - - TRBV9 CASSARGYTTEAFF TGTGCCAGCAGCGCAAGGGGTTATACCACTGAAGCTTTCTTT
TRBJ2-3 - - TRBV7-9 CASSLVLQETDTQYF TGTGCCAGCAGCTTAGTTCTACAGGAAACAGATACGCAGTATTTT
TRBJ1-5 medium-sized TRBD1 TRBV28 CASRGQFNQPQHF TGTGCCAGCAGGGGACAGTTCAATCAGCCCCAGCATTTT
TRBJ1-6 few - TRBV7-3 CASSPPGTEPSSYNSPLHF TGTGCCAGCAGCCCCCCCGGAACAGAACCGAGCTCCTATAATTCACCCCTCCACTTT
TRBJ1-6 - TRBD1 TRBV4-1 CASSPGTDSPLHF TGCGCCAGCAGCCCCGGGACAGATTCACCCCTCCACTTT
TRBJ2-2 - - TRBV7-9 CASSLRDTGELFF TGTGCCAGCAGTCTCAGGGATACCGGGGAGCTGTTTTTT
TRBJ1-2 few - TRBV19 CASSTHAADTRGYTF TGTGCCAGTAGTACTCACGCGGCCGATACCCGTGGCTACACCTTC
TRBJ2-3 - TRBD2 TRBV29-1 CSGASAGGPDTQYF TGCAGCGGCGCATCAGCGGGGGGTCCAGATACGCAGTATTTT
TRBJ1-1 few - TRBV6-1 CASCLPWGDTEAFF TGTGCCAGCTGTCTACCCTGGGGAGACACTGAAGCTTTCTTT
TRBJ1-4 - TRBD1 TRBV7-9 CAGRQGVGEKLFF TGTGCCGGGCGACAGGGTGTGGGTGAAAAACTGTTTTTT
TRBJ2-7 - TRBD1 TRBV27 CASSILTGGLPYEQYF TGTGCCAGCAGTATTCTAACAGGGGGCCTCCCTTACGAGCAGTACTTC
TRBJ1-5 medium-sized - TRBV4-1 CASSQAQDWQPQHF TGCGCCAGCAGCCAAGCCCAGGATTGGCAGCCCCAGCATTTT
TRBJ1-2 - TRBD1 TRBV19 CASTQLWRQGADYGYTF TGTGCCAGTACGCAGCTCTGGCGACAGGGGGCCGACTATGGCTACACCTTC
TRBJ2-5 - TRBD1 TRBV27 CASSYTGGTQYF TGTGCCAGCAGTTACACAGGGGGGACCCAGTACTTC
TRBJ2-7 - TRBD2 TRBV6-1 CASSEACGGGHSYEQYF TGTGCCAGCAGTGAAGCGTGCGGGGGGGGCCACTCCTACGAGCAGTACTTC
TRBJ1-1 medium-sized - TRBV4-2 CASSRAQGMNTEAFF TGTGCCAGCAGCCGGGCCCAGGGTATGAACACTGAAGCTTTCTTT
TRBJ1-3 medium-sized TRBD1 TRBV5-8 CASSLYRGYF TGTGCCAGCAGCTTGTACAGGGGGTATTTT
TRBJ2-7 - - TRBV4-1 CASSQSGLSDEQYF TGCGCCAGCAGCCAATCTGGACTAAGCGACGAGCAGTACTTC
TRBJ1-2 - TRBD1 TRBV6-1 CASRQQGLPRYGYTF TGTGCCAGCAGGCAACAGGGGTTACCTAGGTATGGCTACACCTTC
TRBJ2-3 few TRBD2 TRBV4-2 CASAELADLTDTQYF TGTGCCAGCGCGGAACTAGCGGACCTCACAGATACGCAGTATTTT
TRBJ2-3 few - TRBV5-1 CASALQPLLTDTQYF TGCGCCAGCGCCTTACAGCCTCTCCTCACAGATACGCAGTATTTT
TRBJ2-3 - - TRBV7-2 CASSRTRQTKNTQYF TGTGCCAGCAGCCGGACAAGACAGACAAAGAATACGCAGTATTTT
TRBJ2-5 - - TRBV10-2 CASSRGQETQYF TGCGCCAGCAGCCGGGGCCAAGAGACCCAGTACTTC
TRBJ2-1 - TRBD1 TRBV19 CASSIRDRGYNEQFF TGTGCCAGTAGTATCCGGGACAGGGGGTACAATGAGCAGTTCTTC
TRBJ1-6 medium-sized - TRBV28 CASSLTGSPLHF TGTGCCAGCAGCTTAACAGGTTCACCCCTCCACTTT
TRBJ1-4 - - TRBV18 CASSPWTATNEKLFF TGTGCCAGCTCACCATGGACAGCAACTAATGAAAAACTGTTTTTT
TRBJ2-3 - - TRBV5-1 CASSLADRSADTQYF TGCGCCAGCAGCTTAGCCGACAGGAGCGCAGATACGCAGTATTTT
TRBJ2-5 - TRBD2 TRBV9 CASSVRGLAVQETQYF TGTGCCAGCAGCGTTCGAGGGCTAGCGGTCCAAGAGACCCAGTACTTC
TRBJ2-5 - - TRBV5-5 CASSFDWRKAGETQYF TGTGCCAGCAGCTTCGACTGGCGGAAGGCGGGAGAGACCCAGTACTTC
TRBJ2-7 - - TRBV9 CASSVVSDGEQYF TGTGCCAGCAGCGTAGTAAGCGACGGCGAGCAGTACTTC
TRBJ1-4 medium-sized TRBD1 TRBV4-3 CASSLGQGGEKLFF TGCGCCAGCAGCCTCGGACAGGGTGGGGAAAAACTGTTTTTT
TRBJ2-7 - - TRBV5-4 CASSLGGQGGYEQYF TGTGCCAGCAGCTTGGGTGGACAGGGAGGGTACGAGCAGTACTTC
TRBJ2-5 - TRBD2 TRBV11-2 CASSLVQLAGGLKTQYF TGTGCCAGCAGCTTAGTACAGCTAGCGGGGGGGCTTAAGACCCAGTACTTC
TRBJ2-3 - - TRBV2 CASSPLSSGDTQYF TGTGCCAGCAGTCCTTTATCGTCGGGAGATACGCAGTATTTT
TRBJ2-7 - - TRBV5-6 CASSPEEGPGFGSYEQYF TGTGCCAGCAGCCCGGAGGAGGGTCCGGGTTTTGGGTCATACGAGCAGTACTTC
TRBJ2-3 - TRBD2 TRBV7-3 CASSFLSGASTDTQYF TGTGCCAGCAGCTTCCTTAGCGGGGCGAGCACAGATACGCAGTATTTT
TRBJ2-3 medium-sized TRBD2 TRBV18 CASSPPKPSGADTQYF TGTGCCAGCTCACCACCGAAACCTAGCGGGGCAGATACGCAGTATTTT
TRBJ1-3 - - TRBV7-9 CASSLGVWGQSGNTIYF TGTGCCAGCAGCTTAGGTGTCTGGGGGCAATCTGGAAACACCATATATTTT
TRBJ2-1 - TRBD1 TRBV5-1 CASSLAAGGFPYNEQFF TGCGCCAGCAGCTTGGCGGCAGGGGGCTTTCCCTACAATGAGCAGTTCTTC
TRBJ1-1 few TRBD1 TRBV4-1 CASSLRQGGNTEAFF TGCGCCAGCAGCCTCCGACAGGGTGGGAACACTGAAGCTTTCTTT
TRBJ1-6 - - TRBV28 CASSTKLKNSPLHF TGTGCCAGCAGTACGAAACTGAAAAATTCACCCCTCCACTTT
TRBJ1-5 - - TRBV30 CAWFDRIISNQPQHF TGTGCCTGGTTCGACAGGATCATTAGCAATCAGCCCCAGCATTTT
TRBJ2-5 - - TRBV19 CASSPTLRQETQYF TGTGCCAGTAGTCCCACCTTGAGGCAAGAGACCCAGTACTTC